Listed below are T cell receptor beta chains from one sample, sequenced in a study of regulatory T cells in long-lasting Graves disease. TCRdb recomputed calls from the multiplex PCR reads with MiXCR, one row per CDR3 protein. The table includes fewer than 550,000 distinct CDR3 sequences, about 17% detected once. The same sample was also used in a study of T cells in Graves' hyperthyroidism and ophthalmopathy.

The material was peripheral blood mononuclear cells (PBMCs), obtained at new diagnosis, from a patient treated with antithyroid drugs. Receptor source: a woman under 30 with Graves disease. The CDR3 runs from the conserved cysteine through the conserved F or W. The D gene is left open where the match is weak. Not all rows give a size; the values are once, few, many and, for expanded clones, a class.

size,J,D,V,CDR3,DNA
NA,TRBJ2-1,NA,TRBV25-1,CASRMEKGPYYNEQFF,TGTGCCAGCAGGATGGAGAAGGGGCCTTACTACAATGAGCAGTTCTTC
many,TRBJ1-1,NA,TRBV28,CASTDPPMEAFF,TGTGCCAGCACCGACCCCCCAATGGAAGCTTTCTTT
NA,TRBJ2-7,NA,TRBV11-2,CASSFHTRKAHEQYF,TGTGCCAGCAGCTTCCATACTAGAAAGGCGCACGAGCAGTACTTC
NA,TRBJ1-6,NA,TRBV30,CAWSVRDNSPLHF,TGTGCCTGGAGTGTACGAGATAATTCACCCCTCCACTTT
NA,TRBJ2-5,NA,TRBV27,CASSPTYQETQYF,TGTGCCAGCAGTCCCACGTACCAAGAGACCCAGTACTTC
many,TRBJ2-5,NA,TRBV28,CASSLESGETQYF,TGTGCCAGCAGTTTAGAAAGCGGAGAGACCCAGTACTTC
many,TRBJ1-1,NA,TRBV7-9,CASSLPLTVNTEAFF,TGTGCCAGCAGCTTACCCTTGACAGTGAACACTGAAGCTTTCTTT
many,TRBJ2-4,NA,TRBV3-1,CASSQDQGTYF,TGTGCCAGCAGCCAAGACCAAGGCACTTACTTC
NA,TRBJ1-1,NA,TRBV3-1,CVSSQTALGAFF,TGTGTCAGCAGCCAGACAGCGCTCGGAGCTTTCTTT
few,TRBJ2-2,TRBD1,TRBV28,CASSSPGQGNTKELFF,TGTGCCAGCAGTTCCCCGGGACAGGGAAACACCAAGGAGCTGTTTTTT
NA,TRBJ2-1,TRBD2,TRBV28,CASSLSSGRAAEQFF,TGTGCCAGCAGTTTGAGTAGCGGGAGGGCAGCTGAGCAGTTCTTC
NA,TRBJ2-1,TRBD2,TRBV6-4,CASSVIPGLAFNEQFF,TGTGCCAGCAGTGTCATACCGGGACTAGCTTTCAATGAGCAGTTCTTC
many,TRBJ1-4,NA,TRBV11-2,CASSLDRFQKLFF,TGTGCCAGCAGCTTAGATCGATTTCAGAAACTGTTTTTT
NA,TRBJ2-7,TRBD2,TRBV28,CASSPKLAAGAGEQYF,TGTGCCAGCAGCCCAAAACTAGCGGCAGGGGCGGGCGAGCAGTACTTC
many,TRBJ2-7,TRBD2,TRBV19,CASSQREALYEQYF,TGTGCCAGTAGTCAGCGGGAGGCCCTCTACGAGCAGTACTTC
few,TRBJ2-1,NA,TRBV12-3/TRBV12-4,CASRPGPRSYNEQFF,TGTGCCAGCAGACCGGGCCCAAGGTCCTACAATGAGCAGTTCTTC
NA,TRBJ1-3,NA,TRBV2,CASSSRGSGSTIYF,TGTGCCAGCAGTAGCAGGGGTTCTGGAAGCACCATATATTTT
many,TRBJ1-2,NA,TRBV12-3/TRBV12-4,CASSLLTVNYGYTF,TGTGCCAGCAGCCTACTGACAGTTAACTATGGCTACACCTTC
NA,TRBJ1-2,NA,TRBV7-2,CASSSSRGAGGYTF,TGTGCCAGCAGCTCCTCCAGAGGGGCGGGGGGCTACACCTTC
NA,TRBJ2-1,TRBD2,TRBV4-1,CASSQSRLAGYNEQFF,TGCGCCAGCAGCCAGTCGAGACTAGCGGGGTACAATGAGCAGTTCTTC
few,TRBJ2-2,TRBD1,TRBV6-1,CASKQGQHTGELFF,TGTGCCAGCAAACAGGGACAGCACACCGGGGAGCTGTTTTTT
few,TRBJ2-1,TRBD2,TRBV7-9,CASSRYDGLAGGQRYNEQFF,TGTGCCAGCAGCCGCTACGACGGACTAGCGGGAGGTCAAAGGTACAATGAGCAGTTCTTC
few,TRBJ1-5,NA,TRBV5-5,CASSQGDQPQHF,TGTGCCAGCAGCCAAGGGGATCAGCCCCAGCATTTT
NA,TRBJ1-1,TRBD1,TRBV4-2,CASSQADRPMNTEAFF,TGTGCCAGCAGCCAAGCGGACAGGCCTATGAACACTGAAGCTTTCTTT
NA,TRBJ2-2,NA,TRBV19,CASSIRGPTGELFF,TGTGCCAGTAGTATTCGGGGACCCACCGGGGAGCTGTTTTTT
few,TRBJ2-1,NA,TRBV11-2,CASSPDYEQFF,TGTGCCAGCAGTCCAGATTATGAGCAGTTCTTC
few,TRBJ1-2,NA,TRBV28,CASSSDNGYTF,TGTGCCAGCAGCTCCGACAATGGCTACACCTTC
NA,TRBJ2-2,NA,TRBV28,CASNDRIAPVGGLFF,TGTGCCAGCAATGACAGGATCGCCCCGGTCGGGGGGCTGTTTTTT
many,TRBJ2-1,NA,TRBV7-2,CASSLLGYEQFF,TGTGCCAGCAGCTTACTAGGCTATGAGCAGTTCTTC
NA,TRBJ2-2,TRBD1,TRBV27,CASIRKGARAGELFF,TGTGCCAGCATTAGGAAGGGGGCGCGGGCCGGGGAGCTGTTTTTT
few,TRBJ1-5,TRBD1,TRBV6-5,CASSSGGPSNQPQHF,TGTGCCAGCAGTTCAGGGGGGCCGTCTAATCAGCCCCAGCATTTT
NA,TRBJ2-7,TRBD1,TRBV4-2,CASSQAGTGNYEQYF,TGTGCCAGCAGCCAAGCCGGGACAGGGAACTACGAGCAGTACTTC
many,TRBJ1-1,NA,TRBV30,CACSLQGGNTEAFF,TGTGCCTGTTCATTGCAGGGTGGGAACACTGAAGCTTTCTTT
NA,TRBJ2-7,NA,TRBV2,CASSEWASSNEQYF,TGTGCCAGCAGTGAGTGGGCTAGTTCCAACGAGCAGTACTTC
few,TRBJ2-3,NA,TRBV20-1,CSARKLADTQYF,TGCAGTGCTAGAAAACTAGCAGATACGCAGTATTTT
NA,TRBJ1-2,TRBD1,TRBV3-1,CASSQSPGQANYGYTF,TGTGCCAGCAGCCAAAGCCCGGGACAGGCAAACTATGGCTACACCTTC
few,TRBJ2-5,NA,TRBV20-1,CSATILVRETQYF,TGCAGTGCTACAATACTCGTACGAGAGACCCAGTACTTC
many,TRBJ2-7,NA,TRBV11-2,CASITQMGYEQYF,TGTGCCAGCATCACCCAGATGGGGTACGAGCAGTACTTC
many,TRBJ1-1,NA,TRBV4-2,CASSHRGAIGTEAFF,TGTGCCAGCAGCCATAGGGGGGCGATTGGGACTGAAGCTTTCTTT
many,TRBJ2-5,TRBD1,TRBV6-1,CASRIQGAQETQYF,TGTGCCAGCAGAATACAGGGGGCTCAAGAGACCCAGTACTTC
few,TRBJ1-5,NA,TRBV28,CASSWDLIQPQHF,TGTGCCAGCAGTTGGGATCTTATTCAGCCCCAGCATTTT
many,TRBJ1-5,NA,TRBV27,CASSLFGYQPQHF,TGTGCCAGCAGTTTATTTGGGTATCAGCCCCAGCATTTT
NA,TRBJ2-5,NA,TRBV30,CAWSSGQTQYF,TGTGCCTGGAGTTCTGGGCAGACCCAGTACTTC
few,TRBJ2-1,NA,TRBV7-9,CASSFGASNNEQFF,TGTGCCAGCAGCTTCGGGGCTTCCAACAATGAGCAGTTCTTC
NA,TRBJ2-1,NA,TRBV12-3/TRBV12-4,CASSLKGNNEQFF,TGTGCCAGCAGTTTGAAAGGGAACAATGAGCAGTTCTTC
NA,TRBJ2-7,NA,TRBV6-1,CASGPGGAEYEQYF,TGTGCCAGCGGACCAGGGGGGGCGGAATACGAGCAGTACTTC
NA,TRBJ1-1,NA,TRBV5-5,CASSLTDSNTEAFF,TGTGCCAGCAGCTTGACGGACAGTAACACTGAAGCTTTCTTT
many,TRBJ2-3,TRBD2,TRBV5-1,CASRPPLAGASTDTQYF,TGCGCCAGCAGACCGCCTCTAGCGGGGGCTAGCACAGATACGCAGTATTTT
once,TRBJ2-3,TRBD2,TRBV2,CARSTSGLEEDTQYF,TGTGCCAGAAGCACTAGCGGGCTAGAGGAGGATACGCAGTATTTT
NA,TRBJ2-1,TRBD2,TRBV10-3,CAIGPSGSNEQFF,TGTGCCATCGGACCTAGCGGGAGCAATGAGCAGTTCTTC
many,TRBJ2-1,TRBD1,TRBV29-1,CSGLGQASEQFF,TGCAGCGGTTTGGGACAGGCGAGTGAGCAGTTCTTC
many,TRBJ1-1,NA,TRBV6-1,CATRRQREAFF,TGTGCCACCAGGCGACAACGAGAAGCTTTCTTT
few,TRBJ2-1,NA,TRBV11-2,CASSLTVPAVSEQFF,TGTGCCAGTAGCTTAACAGTCCCTGCTGTTAGTGAGCAGTTCTTC
few,TRBJ1-3,NA,TRBV12-3/TRBV12-4,CASSSPGGTGNTIYF,TGTGCCAGCAGTTCGCCTGGGGGCACCGGAAACACCATATATTTT
many,TRBJ2-1,NA,TRBV9,CASSVAPHNEQFF,TGTGCCAGCAGCGTAGCTCCACACAATGAGCAGTTCTTC